The 5 T cell receptor beta chains listed next were all sequenced from one sample in a study of cytomegalovirus exposure and HLA in healthy donors. PCR involved 60 Vbeta and 13 Jbeta primers. Sequencing was performed with immunoSEQ multiplex PCR; in TCRdb, only in-frame clones are kept and a portion is missing. The sample carries about 120,000 clones, 74% recorded once. Specimen: PBMCs. These receptors were collected from a human donor in good health.

The chain employs TRBV2 and TRBJ2-4; D remains ambiguous. CDR1 is SNHLY and CDR2 is FYNNEI in the germline V gene. This CDR3 comprises 14 residues. Trimming pared 4 bases from V and 0 bases from J, leaving 7 bases between. The CDR3 sequence is CASSANLAKNIQYF. CDR3 nucleotide sequence: TGTGCCAGCAGTGCAAATTTAGCCAAAAACATTCAGTACTTC.

The genes are TRBV7-2 and TRBJ2-7, with D maybe TRBD2 (5 bases). V lost 6 bases and J lost 2, with 17 bases in between. The germline gives CDR1 SGHTA, CDR2 FQGNSA. The CDR3 runs to 15 residues. Written as DNA, the CDR3 is TGTGCCAGCAGGACGGGGTCCAATCCAACCTACGAGCAGTACTTC. It specifies CASRTGSNPTYEQYF.

This clone was recorded a few times. The chain carries TRBV5-4 and TRBJ1-1; weak D call: TRBD1 (5 bases). The CDR3 extends over 17 amino acids. V dropped 0 bases and J dropped 5 bases, with 20 bases sitting between them. Germline lookup yields CDR1 SGHNT and CDR2 YYREEE (reference sequence). The CDR3 region is CASSLEPLKTVRTEAFF. The CDR3 nucleotides are TGTGCCAGCAGCTTGGAGCCGTTGAAGACAGTAAGAACTGAAGCTTTCTTT.

This clone occurred once. This chain links TRBV29-1 with TRBJ2-7; 9 bases match TRBD1. CDR1 is SQVTM, CDR2 ANQGSEA, per germline. The V segment lost 7 bases and the J segment 7 bases; nucleotides outside the gene matches: 17. There are 15 residues in the CDR3. CDR3 coding DNA: TGCAGCGCCTTAAAACCGGACAGGGGAGTAGGTGAGCAGTACTTC. This codes for CSALKPDRGVGEQYF.

V usage is TRBV5-6 and J usage is TRBJ2-5; no reliable D call. Germline V gene lookup returns CDR1 SGHDT and CDR2 YYEEEE. The germline V and J ends were trimmed by 0 bases and 4 bases, with 7 bases remaining between them. The CDR3 is 13 amino acids. This CDR3 is CASSLDPGETQYF. In nucleotides, the CDR3 is TGTGCCAGCAGCTTGGATCCGGGAGAGACCCAGTACTTC.